Described below is a single T cell receptor (beta chain) sequence and its context. Its cognate antigen is unknown. These data belong to a study of cytomegalovirus exposure and HLA in healthy donors. Study information: Within an early data release were approximately 85 million unique TCRs drawn from HLA-typed donors.

Findings of the study overall: A later analysis found common viral pathogens apparently linked to several of the most significant clusters. Later findings reportedly placed an Asian-associated ancestry cluster below the roughly 660-donor mean for N-insertions.

The CDR3 length is 15 residues. The germline CDR1 and CDR2 sequences are LNHDA and SQIVND (reference sequence). Between the trimmed V and J ends, which lost 3 bases and 2 bases, there was a span of 13 bases. The study ran its PCR with 60 Vbeta and 13 Jbeta primers. TCRdb's copy holds only in-frame clones and misses some; the assay was immunoSEQ multiplex PCR. Counted here are tens of thousands of clones, about 84% occurring once; the ten biggest clones make up approximately 1.2%. This chain joins TRBV19 and TRBJ1-2, with a weak D call TRBD1 (5 bases). The TCR originated in a girl aged 2-15 years in good health and CMV-seropositive. The sequencing input was PBMCs. The CDR3 DNA sequence: TGTGCCAGTAGTATCGGCAGGGTCTTCAACTATGGCTACACCTTC. Its protein is CASSIGRVFNYGYTF.